This T cell receptor (beta chain) comes out of a study of blood T cell repertoires in COVID-19. For the study at large: Nucleic acid was either cDNA or gDNA, and it came from T cells, B-cell-depleted T cells, or PBMCs.

Germline lookup yields CDR1 LNHDA and CDR2 SQIVND (reference sequence). The CDR3 spans 15 residues. After removal of 4 bases from V and 4 bases from J, the junction contained 6 bases not matched to a gene. Per the original methods: Amplification with reference gene primers provided the estimates of nucleated cell counts. Only in-frame clones appear in the TCRdb table, and some are missing; sequencing was by immunoSEQ multiplex PCR. That table furnishes V, J and clone size, whereas the DNA furnished D and trimming. This table holds approximately 150,000 clones, approximately 86% found once. During active infection, Seattle patients enrolled and were then monitored through disease.

This TCR derives from a woman older than 75 with COVID-19, enrolled during active disease. Specimen: peripheral blood. V is TRBV19 and J is TRBJ1-1; 10 bases agree with TRBD1. CDR3: CASSTGQGQFTEAFF. In DNA form, the CDR3 reads TGTGCCAGTAGTACGGGACAGGGGCAATTCACTGAAGCTTTCTTT.